Listed below are T cell receptor beta chains from one sample, sequenced in a study of response to subunit inactivated influenza vaccine. TCRdb recomputed calls from the RT-PCR reads with MiXCR, one row per CDR3 protein. The sample holds about 520,000 distinct CDR3 sequences, 25% seen once. Here the sequenced sample was CD4+ T cells sorted from PBMCs, taken about 5 days after vaccination. All receptors derive from a man between 45 and 60 years old who received an inactivated influenza vaccine. Each CDR3 is given with its conserved first and last residue. The order of the fields is D gene, J gene, V gene, clone size, CDR3 DNA, CDR3 protein. A D gene is named only where the DNA matches it firmly. A row's size may be missing; if present it is once, few, many or a size class.

d_gene: TRBD2; j_gene: TRBJ2-1; v_gene: TRBV4-2; abundance: once; CDR3nt: TGTGCCAGCAGGCGGGGGGAGCCCTCCTACAATGAGCAGTTCTTC; CDR3aa: CASRRGEPSYNEQFF
d_gene: TRBD1; j_gene: TRBJ2-7; v_gene: TRBV6-4; abundance: few; CDR3nt: TGTGCCAGCAGTGACAGAGGGGGCTACGTCGAAATCTACGAGCAGTACTTC; CDR3aa: CASSDRGGYVEIYEQYF
d_gene: .; j_gene: TRBJ2-5; v_gene: TRBV20-1; abundance: .; CDR3nt: TGCAGTGCTAGAATATCGGGGGGCAGAGAGACCCAGTACTTC; CDR3aa: CSARISGGRETQYF
d_gene: TRBD2; j_gene: TRBJ2-5; v_gene: TRBV20-1; abundance: once; CDR3nt: TGCAGTGCTACCAAGCGGGGGGGCCTCGAGACCCAGTACTTC; CDR3aa: CSATKRGGLETQYF
d_gene: .; j_gene: TRBJ2-7; v_gene: TRBV5-1; abundance: few; CDR3nt: TGCGCCAGCAGCTTGGTCCAGGGCCCAGGGTACGAGCAGTACTTC; CDR3aa: CASSLVQGPGYEQYF
d_gene: .; j_gene: TRBJ2-4; v_gene: TRBV5-1; abundance: few; CDR3nt: TGCGCCAGCAGCTTGGAGCCAGGCGTAGCCAAAAACATTCAGTACTTC; CDR3aa: CASSLEPGVAKNIQYF
d_gene: TRBD2; j_gene: TRBJ2-7; v_gene: TRBV20-1; abundance: few; CDR3nt: TGCAGTGCTAGGGTGACTAGCAGCTACGAGCAGTACTTC; CDR3aa: CSARVTSSYEQYF
d_gene: .; j_gene: TRBJ1-5; v_gene: TRBV6-1; abundance: .; CDR3nt: TGTGCCAGCAGTGATACCGGGACGTCCTCTTCGCCCCAGCATTTT; CDR3aa: CASSDTGTSSSPQHF
d_gene: TRBD1; j_gene: TRBJ2-2; v_gene: TRBV4-2; abundance: .; CDR3nt: TGTGCCAGCAGCCAAGATCTTAAGAACAGGGGACCAGGGGAGCTGTTTTTT; CDR3aa: CASSQDLKNRGPGELFF
d_gene: .; j_gene: TRBJ1-1; v_gene: TRBV6-1; abundance: few; CDR3nt: TGTGCCAGCAGTCCCGCCTACGGGAGGACTGAAGCTTTCTTT; CDR3aa: CASSPAYGRTEAFF
d_gene: .; j_gene: TRBJ2-3; v_gene: TRBV20-1; abundance: .; CDR3nt: TGCAGTGCTAGTACGAGGTCAGATACGCAGTATTTT; CDR3aa: CSASTRSDTQYF